The sequence of this T cell receptor (beta chain) was determined in a study of spatial heterogeneity in lung cancer. TCRdb independently ran MiXCR on the 5' RACE reads; one entry per CDR3 protein. The sample has 4,000 to 5,500 distinct CDR3 sequences; 18% are singletons. Ten or more counts support this clonotype. Time point described: sample taken at primary tumor resection. The sequenced material consisted of unsorted whole RNA from tumor, nontumor lung or frozen PBMC. Donation came from over 60 patients with untreated early-stage non-small cell lung cancer. This specimen consisted of normal lung tissue next to the tumor, obtained at surgery. This TCR came from a male donor with early-stage non-small cell lung cancer.

The CDR3 DNA sequence: TGTGCCAGCAGTGGACAGGGGCCCCGAGAGACCCAGTACTTC. Residues: CASSGQGPRETQYF. The V and J genes are TRBV2 and TRBJ2-5; 8 nucleotides match TRBD1. CDR3 length: 14 residues. The V gene end was trimmed by 4 bases and the J gene end by 4 bases; junction bases not matched to a gene: 5. The germline CDR1 and CDR2 sequences are SNHLY and FYNNEI.